The sequence of this TCR beta chain was determined in a study of blood T cell repertoires in COVID-19. Study summary: There were acute and convalescent COVID-19 samples, and they came from the United States, Italy and Spain.

The protocol was immunoSEQ multiplex PCR, while the TCRdb copy is restricted to in-frame clones and leaves out a portion. This table holds fewer than 200,000 clones, 80% to 90% found once. Trimming cost V 4 bases and J 5 bases, with 13 bases left between them. Germline loops: CDR1 SGDLS, CDR2 YYNGEE. The CDR3 has 15 amino acids. This receptor was identified in a man between 18 and 35 years old who had recovered from COVID-19. This chain uses TRBV9 with TRBJ2-6; no definite D call. Sequenced sample: peripheral blood. In DNA form, the CDR3 reads TGTGCCAGCAGCCCTTCCCCGGGTCGGGCCAACGTCCTGACTTTC. It encodes CASSPSPGRANVLTF.